This T cell receptor beta chain appears in the sequencing data of a study of T-cell reconstitution after alpha-beta-depleted transplantation in children. The CDR3 is made up of 14 amino acids. This clonotype was seen only a few times. Its antigen is still unknown. Study-wide points: Alpha-beta T cells about two months after transplant reportedly derived from several hundred expanded graft clones. One year post-transplant, T-cell counts and diversity were largely derived from T cells produced anew.

Construction of the TCRbeta library involved unique molecular identifiers. Each CDR3 protein gets one entry after TCRdb re-called the PCR reads with MiXCR. The sample yields hundreds of thousands of distinct CDR3 sequences, roughly 15% seen once. The chain couples TRBV21-1 to TRBJ2-1; the tabulated D call, TRBD1, remains unverified against the DNA. TRBV21-1 is noted as a pseudogene. Here the sequenced sample was PBMCs, mostly from graft donor cells, taken 360 days after TCRalphabeta/CD19-depleted stem cell transplant. This receptor was taken from a male patient younger than 18 who had a stem cell transplant for acute lymphoblastic leukemia, so the T cells may come from the graft donor. The CDR3 coding sequence is TGTGCCAGCACCCCAGGCGGGCGAGGGGAAGAGCAGTTCTTC. Residues: CASTPGGRGEEQFF.